A single sample gave rise to the 21 T cell receptor beta chains below, sequenced in a study of blood T cell repertoires in COVID-19 (dated by TCRdb to 2018 to 2021). The library was made by the immunoSEQ multiplex PCR assay. TCRdb provides this immuneACCESS table in a form limited to in-frame rearrangements. Some clones are lacking; in checked studies, under half of them reflect an unresolved V gene, and why the rest are absent is not known. The table for this sample lists approximately 100,000 clones; around 85% of them were counted only once. The top ten hold 2% to 3% of the sample. Sequencing input: PBMCs or T cells enriched from blood (not recorded which). The source of these receptors is a woman aged 50 to 65 who had recovered from COVID-19.

The chain recombines TRBV5-1 with TRBJ2-1, with 8 bases aligning to TRBD1. Per germline, CDR1 SGHRS and CDR2 YFSETQ. This CDR3 region has 15 residues. J lost 5 bases, V lost 0 bases, and 4 bases had no gene match. The CDR3 DNA reads as TGCGCCAGCAGCTTGGGAGGACAGGGAAACAATGAGCAGTTCTTC. It translates to CASSLGGQGNNEQFF.

This chain links TRBV5-1 with TRBJ1-6; 10 nucleotides line up with TRBD1. Germline V CDR1 and CDR2: SGHRS, YFSETQ. Unmatched junction bases numbered 7, after V lost 8 bases and J lost 5 bases. This CDR3 comprises 15 residues. CDR3 DNA: TGCGCCAGTGACACCGACAGGGGGCATAATTCACCCCTCCACTTT. As protein: CASDTDRGHNSPLHF.

The table lists this clone with a count of one. The rearrangement uses TRBV6-5 and TRBJ2-5; 7 bases line up with TRBD1. The CDR3 contains 14 residues. V trimming: 2 bases; J trimming: 6 bases; junction bases outside the gene matches: 6. Germline V lookup: CDR1 MNHEY, CDR2 SVGAGI. CDR3 nucleotides: TGTGCCAGCAGTTACGAGGGGGCCGGGAAGACCCAGTACTTC. Its translation: CASSYEGAGKTQYF.

This sequence joins TRBV28 and TRBJ1-4; 8 nucleotides match TRBD1. After removal of 6 bases from V and 4 bases from J, the junction contained 10 bases not matched to a gene. In germline, CDR1 is MDHEN, CDR2 SYDVKM. The CDR3 extends over 16 amino acids. CDR3 residues: CASSGQGPKLNEKLFF. DNA for the CDR3: TGTGCCAGCAGCGGACAGGGCCCCAAGCTTAATGAAAAACTGTTTTTT.

CDR3 sequence: CAWSGQGGTEAFF. The CDR3 DNA reads TGTGCCTGGAGTGGACAGGGAGGTACTGAAGCTTTCTTT. The chain uses TRBV30 and TRBJ1-1; 7 nucleotides align to TRBD1. Per germline, CDR1 GTSNPN and CDR2 SVGIG (reference sequence). The CDR3 sequence is 13 residues long. V was pared by 1 base and J by 5 bases, with 4 bases of the junction left unmatched.

The chain uses TRBV5-5 and TRBJ2-7; TRBD2 might be the D (6 bases). Looked up from germline, CDR1 is SGHKS and CDR2 is YYEKEE (reference sequence). This CDR3 has 15 residues. V was trimmed by 3 bases and J by 0 bases, leaving 13 bases between them. Here the CDR3 DNA reads TGTGCCAGCAGCTGCCCACCGGGACTCTCCTACGAGCAGTACTTC. Protein sequence: CASSCPPGLSYEQYF.

This clone came up a few times. The V and J genes are TRBV18 and TRBJ1-4, with 9 bases aligning to TRBD1. The germline gives CDR1 KGHSH, CDR2 LQKENI. Germline trimming cut 3 bases from V and 7 bases from J; bases unmatched to any gene: 3. CDR3 length: 14 amino acids. The chain's CDR3 is CASSPDRGGEKLFF. DNA for the CDR3: TGTGCCAGCTCACCGGACAGGGGAGGTGAAAAACTGTTTTTT.

This chain joins TRBV2 and TRBJ2-7; 8 bases line up with TRBD2. CDR3 length equals 14 residues. Germline V gene data show CDR1 as SNHLY and CDR2 as FYNNEI. J lost 3 bases, V lost 6 bases, and 7 bases had no gene match. The CDR3 loop is CASSAGLALYEQYF. The CDR3 region has the DNA TGTGCCAGCAGCGCTGGACTAGCCCTCTACGAGCAGTACTTC.

V and J are TRBV5-4 and TRBJ2-3, with D perhaps matching TRBD1 (7 bases). V was cut by 5 bases and J by 4 bases, with 14 bases left in between. The CDR3 sequence is 14 residues long. Per germline, CDR1 SGHNT and CDR2 YYREEE (reference sequence). The CDR3 region has the DNA TGTGCCAGCAGACCAGGGGGGATCGCAGATACGCAGTATTTT. Encoded protein: CASRPGGIADTQYF.

This rearrangement joins TRBV5-4 to TRBJ2-5; 7 bases fit TRBD1. Trimming took 3 bases from V and 5 from J; bases not matched to a gene: 4. The CDR3 loop spans 13 amino acids. Germline CDR1 and CDR2: SGHNT and YYREEE (reference sequence). CDR3 region: CASSSDRVETQYF. CDR3 bases: TGTGCCAGCAGCTCCGACAGGGTCGAGACCCAGTACTTC.

This rearrangement joins TRBV29-1 to TRBJ2-7, with 8 bases matching TRBD2. The CDR3 sequence is 13 residues long. From germline, CDR1 is SQVTM and CDR2 ANQGSEA. After removal of 4 bases from V and 5 bases from J, the junction contained 7 bases not matched to a gene. Here the CDR3 DNA reads TGCAGCGTTGGTCTTGGACTAGCCCACGAGCAGTACTTC. This gives the protein CSVGLGLAHEQYF.

V is TRBV5-1 and J is TRBJ2-7, with D possibly matching TRBD2 (6 bases). The ends were cut back, 0 bases at V and 3 bases at J, with 13 bases in the middle. The CDR3 length is 15 residues. Germline-derived CDR1 and CDR2 are SGHRS and YFSETQ. CDR3 sequence reads: CASSLGHGGSYEQYF. CDR3 nucleotide sequence: TGCGCCAGCAGCTTGGGTCACGGGGGAAGCTACGAGCAGTACTTC.

The gene calls are TRBV19 and TRBJ2-5, with D tentatively TRBD2 (6 bases). From germline, CDR1 is LNHDA and CDR2 SQIVND (reference sequence). This CDR3 spans 14 amino acids. Trimming took 8 bases from V and 5 from J, leaving 18 bases between them. Here the CDR3 DNA reads TGTGCCAGTCCCCCCTCCGGGGAGGAGGAGACCCAGTACTTC. Protein sequence: CASPPSGEEETQYF.

This sequence joins TRBV24-1 and TRBJ2-1; D perhaps matches TRBD1 (6 bases). The CDR3 is made up of 16 amino acids. The germline gives CDR1 KGHDR, CDR2 SFDVKD. V lost 4 bases and J lost 4, with 16 bases in between. The CDR3 here is CATSDPTGPRYNEQFF. The CDR3 DNA follows: TGTGCCACCAGTGACCCTACAGGGCCAAGGTACAATGAGCAGTTCTTC.

This chain joins TRBV7-3 and TRBJ2-7; 12 positions agree with TRBD2. V lost 5 bases to trimming and J lost 2 bases; unmatched junction nucleotides: 4. The CDR3 has 15 amino acids. The germline gives CDR1 SGHTA, CDR2 FQGTGA. The CDR3 coding sequence is TGTGCCAGCAGCCTTACTAGCGGGGGGCCCTACGAGCAGTACTTC. This sequence encodes CASSLTSGGPYEQYF.

J is TRBJ1-2 and V is TRBV4-1; 7 nucleotides line up with TRBD1. CDR1 MGHRA and CDR2 YSYEKL come from the germline V gene. J lost 4 bases, V lost 0 bases, and 14 bases had no gene match. The CDR3 spans 18 residues. The CDR3: CASSQDRGNGGLVYGYTF. CDR3 in DNA: TGCGCCAGCAGCCAAGACAGGGGGAACGGGGGTTTGGTCTATGGCTACACCTTC.

The chain uses TRBV19 and TRBJ2-2; TRBD1 might be the D (5 bases). The CDR3 extends over 15 amino acids. From germline, CDR1 is LNHDA and CDR2 SQIVND (reference sequence). V was pared by 7 bases and J by 4 bases, with 16 bases between. The CDR3 sequence is CASIPRQPSTGELFF. In DNA, the CDR3 is TGTGCCAGTATTCCCCGACAGCCGAGCACCGGGGAGCTGTTTTTT.

This sequence joins TRBV5-1 and TRBJ2-1; 8 bases agree with TRBD1. CDR3 length: 15 amino acids. Unmatched junction bases numbered 6, after V lost 5 bases and J lost 2 bases. Germline CDR1 reads SGHRS; CDR2 reads YFSETQ. CDR3 sequence: CASSFTGGTYNEQFF. DNA for the CDR3: TGCGCCAGCAGTTTTACAGGGGGAACCTACAATGAGCAGTTCTTC. The variable domain in full, completed from reference TRBV5-1 and TRBJ2-1, reads KAGVTQTPRYLIKTRGQQVTLSCSPISGHRSVSWYQQTPGQGLQFLFEYFSETQRNKGNFPGRFSGRQFSNSRSEMNVSTLELGDSALYLCASSFTGGTYNEQFFGPGTRLTVL.

The chain recombines TRBV5-4 with TRBJ2-7, with 8 bases that match TRBD1. This CDR3 comprises 16 residues. V was clipped by 5 bases and J by 4 bases; unmatched bases: 14. Germline CDR1 and CDR2: SGHNT and YYREEE (reference sequence). The CDR3 loop is CASREDRDEPYYEQYF. The DNA for the CDR3 is TGTGCCAGCAGGGAGGACAGGGACGAACCCTATTACGAGCAGTACTTC.

The chain links TRBV5-1 to TRBJ1-6, with D perhaps matching TRBD1 (5 bases). The germline V gene has CDR1 SGHRS and CDR2 YFSETQ. The CDR3 is 16 residues long. Trimming cost V 0 bases and J 7 bases, with 14 bases left between them. CDR3 nucleotides: TGCGCCAGCAGCTTGGCGGTGCGGGGGGACAATTCACCCCTCCACTTT. This codes for CASSLAVRGDNSPLHF.

V and J are TRBV6-5 and TRBJ1-3; TRBD1 might be the D (6 bases). The CDR3 spans 14 residues. In germline, CDR1 is MNHEY, CDR2 SVGAGI. Deletions cut 5 bases from V and 4 bases from J, with 12 bases between. CDR3: CASSPGTLGNTIYF. The CDR3 DNA reads as TGTGCCAGCAGTCCCGGGACACTGGGAAACACCATATATTTT.